This T cell receptor beta chain came from a study of T cells in Graves' hyperthyroidism and ophthalmopathy. Germline CDR1 LGHDT, CDR2 YNNKEL (reference sequence). V was shortened by 3 bases and J by 6 bases, with 13 bases between the two germline ends. The CDR3 is made up of 14 amino acids. The source material, RNA transcripts, was used to amplify TCR beta CDR3 regions. The TCR CDR3 was amplified in a first-round RT-PCR using the HTBI primer set. TCRdb redid the calling of the multiplex PCR reads with MiXCR, one entry per CDR3 protein. The table has some 620,000 distinct CDR3 sequences, 15% to 20% seen once. This clonotype showed up many times.

Sequenced material: blood. The sequence was collected from a woman in her twenties or thirties with Graves' hyperthyroidism. The chain couples TRBV3-1 to TRBJ2-3; the D is unclear. CDR3 nucleotides: TGTGCCAGCAGCCAGTACGCCAGTGGCGATACGCAGTATTTT. Translating gives CASSQYASGDTQYF.